The 8 T cell receptor beta chains reported below all come from one sample, sequenced in a study of shared clonotypes between healthy human individuals. Using immunoSEQ multiplex PCR, the repertoire was profiled, and TCRdb retains in-frame clones only, with some absent. The sample holds about a million clones; 77% are singletons and the top ten take more than 0.85%. Sequenced sample: memory CD4+ T cells from PBMCs. Subset specified: CD45RA-negative fraction. Receptors originate from a man aged 18-30 years in good health. Some clones in this sample may be carry-over from other donors' samples.

This clone was detected a few times. The rearrangement uses TRBV19 and TRBJ2-1; 11 nucleotides line up with TRBD2. V lost 9 bases to trimming and J lost 9 bases; unmatched junction nucleotides: 16. This CDR3 is 16 amino acids long. From germline, CDR1 is LNHDA and CDR2 SQIVND (reference sequence). CDR3 residues: CASQQTSGALGGEQFF. CDR3 DNA: TGTGCCAGCCAACAGACTAGCGGGGCCTTAGGGGGTGAGCAGTTCTTC.

This chain connects TRBV18 to TRBJ2-2; 8 bases are a match to TRBD1. The CDR3 is 16 residues long. After removal of 6 bases from V and 1 base from J, the junction contained 7 bases not matched to a gene. Germline V gives CDR1 KGHSH, CDR2 LQKENI. CDR3 sequence: CASSPGQGGNTGELFF. The CDR3 DNA reads TGTGCCAGCTCCCCAGGACAGGGAGGGAACACCGGGGAGCTGTTTTTT. Supplemented by reference TRBV18 and TRBJ2-2, the full variable domain reads NAGVMQNPRHLVRRRGQEARLRCSPMKGHSHVYWYRQLPEEGLKFMVYLQKENIIDESGMPKERFSAEFPKEGPSILRIQQVVRGDSAAYFCASSPGQGGNTGELFFGEGSRLTVL.

The chain has TRBV11-2 and TRBJ2-3; the D gene is possibly TRBD2 (6 bases). Germline assignment: CDR1 SGHAT and CDR2 FQNNGV. V was pared by 3 bases and J by 0 bases, with 10 bases between. The CDR3 is 15 amino acids. CDR3 sequence reads: CASSFSGLSTDTQYF. CDR3 coding DNA: TGTGCCAGCAGCTTTAGCGGACTTAGCACAGATACGCAGTATTTT.

The chain carries TRBV7-2 and TRBJ2-7; TRBD2 might be the D (5 bases). CDR3 length: 12 amino acids. Germline V gene data show CDR1 as SGHTA and CDR2 as FQGNSA. V was clipped by 4 bases and J by 6 bases, with 10 bases between them. CDR3 DNA: TGTGCCAGCAGCTGGATAGCGTCCGAGCAGTACTTC. It specifies CASSWIASEQYF.

The rearrangement uses TRBV16 and TRBJ1-5; D ambiguous. CDR3 length: 15 amino acids. Germline V lookup: CDR1 KGHSY, CDR2 FQNENV. V shed 0 bases and J shed 2 bases, with 8 bases lying between them. CDR3 sequence: CASSQSMGGNQPQHF. The CDR3 bases are TGTGCCAGCAGCCAATCCATGGGCGGCAATCAGCCCCAGCATTTT.

The chain combines TRBV27 with TRBJ2-7, with 12 bases identical to TRBD1. Germline V gives CDR1 MNHEY, CDR2 SMNVEV (reference sequence). The CDR3 has 15 residues. V was pared by 3 bases and J by 6 bases, with 6 bases of the junction left unmatched. The CDR3 DNA sequence: TGTGCCAGCAGTTTCGTCGGGACAGGGGGCAGCGAGCAGTACTTC. Its protein is CASSFVGTGGSEQYF.

The J gene is TRBJ2-7, the V gene TRBV27, with 10 bases matching TRBD2. Germline CDR1 is MNHEY and CDR2 is SMNVEV (reference sequence). The ends lost 5 bases at V and 3 bases at J; junction bases unmatched: 7. There are 15 residues in the CDR3. The CDR3 spells CASSPRGLAVYEQYF. The CDR3 DNA sequence: TGTGCCAGCAGTCCCCGTGGACTAGCGGTCTACGAGCAGTACTTC.

This sequence joins TRBV7-2 and TRBJ2-7; 10 bases are a match to TRBD2. V was pared by 4 bases and J by 6 bases, with 12 bases of the junction left unmatched. Germline V gives CDR1 SGHTA, CDR2 FQGNSA. CDR3 size: 16 residues. This CDR3 is CASSSRRSGRALEQYF. The CDR3 nucleotides read TGTGCCAGCAGCTCCAGACGGAGCGGGAGGGCCCTCGAGCAGTACTTC.